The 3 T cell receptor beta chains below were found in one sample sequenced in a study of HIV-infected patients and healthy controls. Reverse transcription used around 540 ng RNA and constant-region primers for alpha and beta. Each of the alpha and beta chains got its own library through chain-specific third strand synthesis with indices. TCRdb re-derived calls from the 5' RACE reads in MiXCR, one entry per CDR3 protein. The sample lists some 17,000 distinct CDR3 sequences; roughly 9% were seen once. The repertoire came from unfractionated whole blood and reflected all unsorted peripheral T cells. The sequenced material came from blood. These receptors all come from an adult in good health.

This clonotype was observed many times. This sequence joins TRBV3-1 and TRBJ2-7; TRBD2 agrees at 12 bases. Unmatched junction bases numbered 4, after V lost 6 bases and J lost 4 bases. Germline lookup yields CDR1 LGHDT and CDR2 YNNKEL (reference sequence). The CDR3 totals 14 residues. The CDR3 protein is CASRPGTSGYEQYF. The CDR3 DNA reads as TGTGCCAGCAGGCCCGGGACTAGCGGGTACGAGCAGTACTTC.

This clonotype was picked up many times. The CDR3, as DNA: TGCAGTCTTTGGGACAACCTGAACACTGAAGCTTTCTTT. Translating gives CSLWDNLNTEAFF. The chain has TRBV20-1 and TRBJ1-1; D perhaps matches TRBD1 (6 bases). V lost 8 bases to trimming and J lost 0 bases, with 13 bases between them. The CDR3 sequence is 13 residues long. Per the germline V gene, CDR1 is DFQATT and CDR2 is SNEGSKA (reference sequence).

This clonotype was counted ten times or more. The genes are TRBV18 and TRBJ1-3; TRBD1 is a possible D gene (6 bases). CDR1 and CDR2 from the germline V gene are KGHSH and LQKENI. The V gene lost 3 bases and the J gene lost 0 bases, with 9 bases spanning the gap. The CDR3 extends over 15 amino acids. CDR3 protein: CASSPRGDSGNTIYF. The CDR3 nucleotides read TGTGCCAGCTCACCTAGGGGGGACTCTGGAAACACCATATATTTT.